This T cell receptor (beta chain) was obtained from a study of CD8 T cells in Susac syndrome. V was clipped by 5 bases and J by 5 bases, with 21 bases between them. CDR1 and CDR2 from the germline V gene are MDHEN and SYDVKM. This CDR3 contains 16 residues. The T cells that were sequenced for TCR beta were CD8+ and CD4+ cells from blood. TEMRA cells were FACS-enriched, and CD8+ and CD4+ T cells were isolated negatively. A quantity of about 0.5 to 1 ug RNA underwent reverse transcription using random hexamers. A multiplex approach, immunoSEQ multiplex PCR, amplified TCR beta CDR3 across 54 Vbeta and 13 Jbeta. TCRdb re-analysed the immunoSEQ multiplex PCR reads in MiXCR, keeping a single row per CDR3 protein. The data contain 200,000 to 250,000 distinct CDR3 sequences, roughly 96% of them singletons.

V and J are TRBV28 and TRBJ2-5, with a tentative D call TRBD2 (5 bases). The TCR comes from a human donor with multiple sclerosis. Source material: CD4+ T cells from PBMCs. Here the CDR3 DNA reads TGTGCCAGCAGTCCTCCATGGACGCGAGGGCAGGAGACCCAGTACTTC. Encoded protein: CASSPPWTRGQETQYF. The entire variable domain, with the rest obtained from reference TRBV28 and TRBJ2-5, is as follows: DVKVTQSSRYLVKRTGEKVFLECVQDMDHENMFWYRQDPGLGLRLIYFSYDVKMKEKGDIPEGYSVSREKKERFSLILESASTNQTSMYLCASSPPWTRGQETQYFGPGTRLLVL.